A single sample is the source of the 8 T cell receptor beta chains below, sequenced in a study of cytotoxic CD8 clonotypes in ibrutinib-treated CLL. The repertoire was sequenced with immunoSEQ multiplex PCR; TCRdb's copy has only in-frame clones and lacks some. The data contain over 130,000 clones, approximately 80% of them singletons. Sequenced material: PBMCs, taken after 36 months of ibrutinib treatment. These receptors originate from a human donor with chronic lymphocytic leukemia.

The count of this clone is one. The chain has TRBV11-3 and TRBJ1-6; no clear D gene. The V gene's germline CDR1 is SGHNT and CDR2 YENEEA. Trimming left V 4 bases short and J 10 bases short, with 14 bases between. CDR3 length: 14 residues. The CDR3, as DNA: TGTGCCAGCAGCTCCGGGAGTATTGGGTCACCCCTCCACTTT. It is translated as CASSSGSIGSPLHF.

CDR3 sequence: CASSVGTVAYEQYF. The CDR3 region has the DNA TGTGCCAGCAGTGTGGGGACAGTAGCCTACGAGCAGTACTTC. This rearrangement joins TRBV27 to TRBJ2-7; 7 nucleotides align to TRBD1. This CDR3 spans 14 amino acids. Germline lookup yields CDR1 MNHEY and CDR2 SMNVEV (reference sequence). V lost 5 bases and J lost 2; bases outside the gene matches: 6.

The chain couples TRBV30 to TRBJ1-2, with D possibly matching TRBD1 (5 bases). Trimming shortened V by 2 bases and J by 5 bases, and 9 bases separated the two germline ends. CDR3 length: 12 amino acids. Germline loops: CDR1 GTSNPN, CDR2 SVGIG (reference sequence). This chain's CDR3 is CAWSNQGYGYTF. The CDR3 DNA follows: TGTGCCTGGAGTAACCAGGGTTATGGCTACACCTTC.

CDR3 sequence reads: CASLVQGRETQYF. The CDR3 coding sequence is TGTGCCAGTTTGGTACAGGGACGGGAGACCCAGTACTTC. The J gene is TRBJ2-5, the V gene TRBV6-1; weak D call: TRBD1 (6 bases). From germline, CDR1 is MNHNS and CDR2 SASEGT. V was trimmed by 9 bases and J by 5 bases, leaving 16 bases between them. This CDR3 has 13 residues.

V is TRBV27 and J is TRBJ2-1; D perhaps matches TRBD1 (7 bases). Germline V gene data show CDR1 as MNHEY and CDR2 as SMNVEV (reference sequence). V lost 0 bases and J lost 3, with 18 bases in between. The CDR3 runs 18 residues. The CDR3 here is CASSLSPIQGRHYNEQFF. The CDR3 coding sequence is TGTGCCAGCAGTTTATCCCCCATACAGGGGAGGCACTACAATGAGCAGTTCTTC.

The chain couples TRBV28 to TRBJ2-1, with 10 bases identical to TRBD2. The germline V gene encodes CDR1 MDHEN and CDR2 SYDVKM. With 2 bases clipped from V and 5 bases from J, the junction kept 6 bases outside the gene matches. There are 16 residues in the CDR3. CDR3: CASSLRWTSGNNEQFF. DNA for the CDR3: TGTGCCAGCAGTTTAAGATGGACTAGCGGTAACAATGAGCAGTTCTTC.

The V and J genes are TRBV18 and TRBJ2-1; 7 nucleotides align to TRBD2. J lost 3 bases, V lost 2 bases, and 4 bases had no gene match. CDR1 is KGHSH, CDR2 LQKENI, per germline. This CDR3 comprises 15 residues. CDR3 in DNA: TGTGCCAGCTCACCATCGGCGGGAGACTACAATGAGCAGTTCTTC. This translates into CASSPSAGDYNEQFF.

The chain employs TRBV5-1 and TRBJ1-6; D call uncertain. The germline gives CDR1 SGHRS, CDR2 YFSETQ. V dropped 6 bases and J dropped 7 bases, with 8 bases sitting between them. This CDR3 region has 12 residues. The CDR3 sequence: CASKVENSPLHF. In DNA, the CDR3 is TGCGCCAGCAAGGTTGAAAATTCACCCCTCCACTTT.